The rows below give T cell receptor beta chains drawn from one sample of a study of cytomegalovirus exposure and HLA in healthy donors. The assay was immunoSEQ multiplex PCR, and TCRdb's table has in-frame clones only and misses some. This sample carries 150,000 to 200,000 clones, about 85% of them seen once, and the ten largest clones take about 2.1%. The sequenced sample consisted of PBMCs. Receptor source: a man younger than 35 in good health and CMV-seropositive. CDR3s include the opening cysteine and the closing phenylalanine or tryptophan. The order of the fields is J gene, clone size, D gene, V gene, CDR3 DNA, CDR3 protein. A D gene is named only where the DNA matches it firmly. Clone size is not always given. Where it is, it says once, few, many or a class for expanded clones.

J: TRBJ1-1
size: .
D: .
V: TRBV5-5
DNA: TGTGCCAGCAGCCTCGACGGGGGTGCCACTGAAGCTTTCTTT
CDR3: CASSLDGGATEAFF

J: TRBJ2-7
size: once
D: TRBD1
V: TRBV19
DNA: TGTGCCACCGGGAACAGGGGGCTAACCTACGAGCAGTACTTC
CDR3: CATGNRGLTYEQYF

J: TRBJ2-7
size: .
D: .
V: TRBV7-2
DNA: TGTGCCAGCAGCTGGAGGACGGGCCAGTTCTACGAGCAGTACTTC
CDR3: CASSWRTGQFYEQYF

J: TRBJ2-7
size: .
D: TRBD2
V: TRBV6-6
DNA: TGTGCCTCAAAGCGGGGGACCTCCTACGAGCAGTACTTC
CDR3: CASKRGTSYEQYF

J: TRBJ1-2
size: .
D: TRBD1
V: TRBV10-2
DNA: TGCGCCAGCAGTGACCCTCTACCGGGACAGGGGTCCTATGGCTACACCTTC
CDR3: CASSDPLPGQGSYGYTF

J: TRBJ1-2
size: once
D: .
V: TRBV11-3
DNA: TGTGCCAGCAGCCCAGGAGGGAAGGAGGGTGGCTACACCTTC
CDR3: CASSPGGKEGGYTF

J: TRBJ2-6
size: .
D: TRBD1
V: TRBV11-2
DNA: TGTGCCAGCAGGGGACAGGGCTCCGGGGCCAACGGCCTGACTTTC
CDR3: CASRGQGSGANGLTF

J: TRBJ1-1
size: .
D: .
V: TRBV6-6
DNA: TGTGCCAGCAGTTACTCGATGGGGAGATTTGAAGCTTTCTTT
CDR3: CASSYSMGRFEAFF

J: TRBJ1-2
size: .
D: .
V: TRBV6-5
DNA: TGTGCCAGCAGCCTAAAGGGAGTTCCTAACTATGGCTACACCTTC
CDR3: CASSLKGVPNYGYTF

J: TRBJ2-6
size: .
D: .
V: TRBV29-1
DNA: TGCAGCGTTGAAGGAGCCACTGGGGCCAACGGCCTGACTTTC
CDR3: CSVEGATGANGLTF

J: TRBJ2-3
size: .
D: TRBD2
V: TRBV4-1
DNA: TGCGCCAGCGCGGGACTAGTGGGGGAGAATACGCAGTATTTT
CDR3: CASAGLVGENTQYF

J: TRBJ2-7
size: .
D: TRBD2
V: TRBV5-4
DNA: TGTGCCAGCAGCTTGTGGGAGCGGGGGGTTTCCTACGAGCAGTACTTC
CDR3: CASSLWERGVSYEQYF